These 5 T cell receptor beta chains were sequenced from one sample in a study of type 1 regulatory T cells. These receptors have no identified antigens. TCRdb ran MiXCR on the reads and lists one entry per CDR3 protein. The sample holds 63,000 or so distinct CDR3 sequences, approximately 47% seen once. Sequencing was performed on cultured non-Tr1 T cells, either the whole culture or a sorted T cell fraction (not recorded which). These receptors were collected from a human donor in good health.

This rearrangement joins TRBV12-3 or TRBV12-4 to TRBJ1-1, with D unresolved. Trimming shortened V by 7 bases and J by 0 bases, and 12 bases separated the two germline ends. CDR3 length: 14 residues. The CDR3 loop is CASKLRQVNTEAFF. In DNA form, the CDR3 reads TGTGCCAGCAAATTACGTCAGGTGAACACTGAAGCTTTCTTT.

The rearrangement uses TRBV11-1 and TRBJ1-1; D call uncertain. The CDR3 sequence is 15 residues long. Trimming stripped 0 bases from V and 0 bases from J, with 8 bases between. Germline CDR1 reads SGHAT; CDR2 reads FQDESV (reference sequence). In DNA form, the CDR3 reads TGTGCCAGCAGCTTAGCGGCGAACATGAACACTGAAGCTTTCTTT. Protein sequence: CASSLAANMNTEAFF.

J is TRBJ1-2 and V is TRBV14, with D tentatively TRBD1 (6 bases). The CDR3 covers 17 residues. Trimming shortened V by 2 bases and J by 4 bases, and 20 bases separated the two germline ends. Germline values: CDR1 SGHDN, CDR2 FVKESK. The chain's CDR3 is CASSQRGSRGSAYGYTF. CDR3 nucleotide sequence: TGTGCCAGCAGCCAAAGGGGGTCCAGGGGCTCAGCCTATGGCTACACCTTC.

The chain joins TRBV20-1 to TRBJ2-5, with 10 bases fitting TRBD2. V was clipped by 2 bases and J by 5 bases; unmatched bases: 8. The CDR3 covers 15 residues. Germline V CDR1 and CDR2: DFQATT, SNEGSKA (reference sequence). CDR3 DNA: TGCAGTGCTAGACCAATAGCGGGGGGCGGGGAGACCCAGTACTTC. Amino acids: CSARPIAGGGETQYF.

The rearrangement links TRBV27 to TRBJ2-2; perhaps TRBD1 as D (5 bases). The V end lost 2 bases, the J end lost 1 base, and 11 bases lay between the germline ends. CDR1 is MNHEY, CDR2 SMNVEV, per germline (reference sequence). This CDR3 region has 16 residues. This CDR3 reads CASSLKGFGNTGELFF. In DNA, the CDR3 is TGTGCCAGCAGTTTAAAGGGGTTCGGGAACACCGGGGAGCTGTTTTTT.